These 20 T cell receptor beta chains came from one sample sequenced in a study of T cells in Graves' hyperthyroidism and ophthalmopathy. TCR beta CDR3 regions were amplified from RNA transcripts. RT-PCR in the first round (using the HTBI primer set) targeted the TCR CDR3. Using its own MiXCR run on the multiplex PCR reads, TCRdb lists one record per CDR3 protein. This sample yields around 400,000 distinct CDR3 sequences, of which roughly 15% are seen a single time; roughly a fifth belongs to the top ten. What was sequenced was blood. The receptors here all came from a woman in her fifties or sixties with Graves' ophthalmopathy.

This clonotype was detected ten times or more. This chain joins TRBV11-2 and TRBJ2-1, with TRBD2 matching 7 bases. The junction had 10 bases not matched to a gene; V was cut back by 6 bases and J by 2 bases. CDR3 length equals 16 residues. Germline-derived CDR1 and CDR2 are SGHAT and FQNNGV. Here the CDR3 DNA reads TGTGCCAGCAGGACTATAGCGGGCCTACCCTACAATGAGCAGTTCTTC. Its protein product is CASRTIAGLPYNEQFF.

V and J are TRBV12-3 or TRBV12-4 and TRBJ1-1; 9 bases are a match to TRBD1. CDR3 length: 15 residues. Trimming at V came to 7 bases and at J to 4 bases, leaving 10 bases not matched to a gene. The CDR3 nucleotides are TGTGCCAGCACCAACGACAGGGGGAGGGGCACTGAAGCTTTCTTT. Protein product: CASTNDRGRGTEAFF.

This clonotype showed up just a few times. The chain has TRBV20-1 and TRBJ1-5, with D possibly TRBD1 on 5 matching bases. Trimming removed 5 bases at V and 9 bases at J, with 17 bases between. The V gene's germline CDR1 is DFQATT and CDR2 SNEGSKA (reference sequence). This CDR3 is built from 13 residues. Here the CDR3 DNA reads TGCAGTGCTCACCAGACGGGGCGGGGGCCCCAGCATTTT. This codes for CSAHQTGRGPQHF.

This clonotype occurred many times. This sequence joins TRBV11-1 and TRBJ2-1, with D possibly TRBD1 on 6 matching bases. The CDR3 loop spans 18 amino acids. Germline V gives CDR1 SGHAT, CDR2 FQDESV (reference sequence). With 0 bases removed from V and 0 bases from J, the gap between germline ends came to 15 bases. This chain's CDR3 is CASSLATLGATSYNEQFF. CDR3 DNA sequence: TGTGCCAGCAGCTTAGCGACCCTGGGGGCCACCTCCTACAATGAGCAGTTCTTC.

CDR3 sequence: CASSPKEIRGPTEAFF. DNA of the CDR3: TGTGCCAGCTCACCAAAGGAAATCAGGGGGCCTACTGAAGCTTTCTTT. This rearrangement joins TRBV18 to TRBJ1-1, with 8 bases matching TRBD1. V trimming: 2 bases; J trimming: 5 bases; junction bases outside the gene matches: 10. The CDR3 loop spans 16 amino acids. CDR1 is KGHSH and CDR2 is LQKENI in the germline V gene.

This clonotype was counted many times. This chain connects TRBV12-3 or TRBV12-4 to TRBJ2-7, with TRBD2 identical over 9 bases. Losses at the gene ends were 1 base for V and 5 bases for J; bases not matched to a gene: 3. The CDR3 contains 14 residues. The CDR3 DNA sequence: TGTGCCAGCAGTTTAGTAGCGGGAGTCCACGAGCAGTACTTC. This encodes CASSLVAGVHEQYF.

This clonotype has at least ten counts. An end of the junction differs from the germline gene, which may be a read error. CDR3 sequence reads: CASSLIGGRGDTQYF. CDR3 nucleotides: TGTGCTAGCAGCTTAATTGGGGGCCGGGGAGATACGCAGTATTTT. The chain combines TRBV7-7 with TRBJ2-3; a possible D gene is TRBD1 (6 bases). In germline, CDR1 is SSHAT, CDR2 FNYEAQ (reference sequence). The CDR3 is made up of 15 amino acids.

This clonotype was counted many times. The V call is TRBV20-1, the J call TRBJ2-7; no definite D call. From germline, CDR1 is DFQATT and CDR2 SNEGSKA (reference sequence). Trimming stripped 6 bases from V and 2 bases from J, with 14 bases between. This CDR3 comprises 13 residues. CDR3 nucleotide sequence: TGCAGTGCCGGGCGGTCAGGCACCTACGAGCAGTACTTC. Amino acid sequence: CSAGRSGTYEQYF.

This sequence joins TRBV6-1 and TRBJ2-4; D is ambiguous. Germline assignment: CDR1 MNHNS and CDR2 SASEGT. The CDR3 is made up of 16 amino acids. Trimming took off 6 bases at V and 4 bases at J, with 19 bases between the two ends. The CDR3 coding sequence is TGTGCCAGCAGCCAGAACGTGGCGCAGAAAAAAAACATTCAGTACTTC. Its protein product is CASSQNVAQKKNIQYF.

This clonotype was detected ten times or more. The rearrangement uses TRBV28 and TRBJ2-6; D ambiguous. V gave up 0 bases and J gave up 0 bases, with 3 bases separating them. Germline CDR1 is MDHEN and CDR2 is SYDVKM. There are 15 residues in the CDR3. CDR3 in DNA: TGTGCCAGCAGTTTATGGCACTCTGGGGCCAACGTCCTGACTTTC. This gives the protein CASSLWHSGANVLTF. Supplemented by reference TRBV28 and TRBJ2-6, the full variable domain reads DVKVTQSSRYLVKRTGEKVFLECVQDMDHENMFWYRQDPGLGLRLIYFSYDVKMKEKGDIPEGYSVSREKKERFSLILESASTNQTSMYLCASSLWHSGANVLTFGAGSRLTVL.

In this sample, this clonotype turned up many times. This chain links TRBV15 with TRBJ2-3; D may be TRBD1 (7 bases). Germline V lookup: CDR1 LNHNV, CDR2 YYDKDF (reference sequence). The CDR3 contains 17 residues. V was cut by 4 bases and J by 2 bases, with 19 bases left in between. The CDR3 sequence: CATSIRRAGGTTDTQYF. The CDR3 DNA sequence: TGTGCCACCAGCATCCGGCGGGCAGGGGGGACCACAGATACGCAGTATTTT.

The CDR3, as DNA: TGCAGTGCCCACCCGCCTTGGGGGCGGAGCACAGATACGCAGTATTTT. Encoded protein: CSAHPPWGRSTDTQYF. This chain links TRBV20-1 with TRBJ2-3; D possibly corresponds to TRBD1 (6 bases). Deletions cut 6 bases from V and 0 bases from J, with 19 bases between. This CDR3 comprises 16 residues. Germline-derived CDR1 and CDR2 are DFQATT and SNEGSKA (reference sequence).

The sample holds a few counts of this clonotype. The chain uses TRBV6-1 and TRBJ1-1, with D possibly being TRBD1 (5 bases). Trimming stripped 4 bases from V and 1 base from J, with 10 bases between. CDR1 and CDR2 from the germline V gene are MNHNS and SASEGT. The CDR3 covers 14 residues. The CDR3 nucleotides read TGTGCCAGCAGTGTTGGGGGGAAGAACACTGAAGCTTTCTTT. This translates into CASSVGGKNTEAFF.

In its sample, this clonotype was seen many times. V usage is TRBV7-9 and J usage is TRBJ2-5; D possibly uses TRBD1 or TRBD2 (6 bases each). Looked up from germline, CDR1 is SEHNR and CDR2 is FQNEAQ (reference sequence). The CDR3 loop spans 13 amino acids. Trimming took off 3 bases at V and 4 bases at J, with 9 bases between the two ends. CDR3 sequence reads: CASSFRGRETQYF. The CDR3 nucleotides read TGTGCCAGCAGCTTCCGGGGGCGAGAGACCCAGTACTTC.

This chain connects TRBV12-3 or TRBV12-4 to TRBJ1-1; no definite D call. V was pared by 6 bases and J by 5 bases, with 7 bases between. The CDR3 totals 11 residues. The CDR3 sequence is CASSPQTEAFF. In DNA form, the CDR3 reads TGTGCCAGCAGCCCCCAAACTGAAGCTTTCTTT.

This clonotype was picked up many times. The chain couples TRBV18 to TRBJ2-5; unclear D gene. The CDR3 is made up of 12 amino acids. Between the trimmed V and J ends, which lost 0 bases and 4 bases, there was a span of 3 bases. In germline, CDR1 is KGHSH, CDR2 LQKENI. The CDR3 loop is CASSPPGETQYF. The CDR3 DNA reads TGTGCCAGCTCACCACCCGGAGAGACCCAGTACTTC.

This clonotype was found many times. The chain has TRBV20-1 and TRBJ2-3; D remains ambiguous. V was cut by 6 bases and J by 1 base, with 17 bases left in between. The CDR3 is made up of 15 amino acids. Germline assignment: CDR1 DFQATT and CDR2 SNEGSKA (reference sequence). The DNA for the CDR3 is TGCAGTGCCCCGGATAAGAGAGAGGGCACAGATACGCAGTATTTT. As protein: CSAPDKREGTDTQYF.

A word on this clonotype: Just one base apart from a much larger clone, this may be a read error. The chain recombines TRBV2 with TRBJ2-2; the D gene could be TRBD1 or TRBD2 (5 bases each). This CDR3 region has 14 residues. V lost 6 bases to trimming and J lost 4 bases, with 12 bases between them. The germline V gene encodes CDR1 SNHLY and CDR2 FYNNEI. The CDR3 DNA sequence: TGTGCCAGCAGGGGACCCTGGGCCACCGGGGAGCTGTTTTTT. This translates into CASRGPWATGELFF.

This clonotype appeared a few times. The chain combines TRBV19 with TRBJ1-2; D possibly corresponds to TRBD1 (6 bases). CDR1 and CDR2 (germline): LNHDA, SQIVND (reference sequence). The CDR3 is made up of 15 amino acids. Trimming left V 3 bases short and J 4 bases short, with 15 bases between. CDR3 in DNA: TGTGCCAGTAGTATGACACAGGGAGAAGGCTATGGCTACACCTTC. Its protein product is CASSMTQGEGYGYTF.

This clonotype was recorded at least ten times. J is TRBJ2-2 and V is TRBV2; 10 bases are a match to TRBD1. The CDR3 runs to 15 residues. V shed 9 bases and J 7 bases; nucleotides not matched to a gene: 11. Germline loops: CDR1 SNHLY, CDR2 FYNNEI. CDR3 sequence (DNA): TGTGCCAGTACGGGGACAGGGGCGCCTGGCGGGGAGCTGTTTTTT. Its translation is CASTGTGAPGGELFF.